These T cell receptor beta chains were read from a single sample in a study of radiation and T cells in renal cell carcinoma. TCRdb's copy holds only in-frame clones and misses some; the assay was immunoSEQ multiplex PCR. Of roughly 78,000 clones detected, 82% appear once; the ten largest clones hold almost 6%. The sequences come from blood, collected from a patient whose treatment included radiotherapy and nephrectomy. The receptors shown here come from a man aged 55 to 69 with renal cell carcinoma. Each CDR3 is given with its conserved first and last residue. D genes are given only for firm matches. Only part of the rows carry a size: once, few, many, or a class if the clone is expanded.

j_gene: TRBJ2-7; v_gene: TRBV28; abundance: NA; d_gene: TRBD1; CDR3nt: TGTGCCAGCAGTTTAATCTTACAGGGGTATCCCTACGAGCAGTACTTC; CDR3aa: CASSLILQGYPYEQYF
j_gene: TRBJ1-5; v_gene: TRBV7-2; abundance: NA; d_gene: NA; CDR3nt: TGTGCCAGCAGCTCTCAGCAGGGCCTGAGGGCCCAGCATTTT; CDR3aa: CASSSQQGLRAQHF
j_gene: TRBJ1-3; v_gene: TRBV9; abundance: NA; d_gene: NA; CDR3nt: TGTGCCAGCAGCGTAGAACCGAAAGACGCCATATATTTT; CDR3aa: CASSVEPKDAIYF
j_gene: TRBJ2-1; v_gene: TRBV11-2; abundance: NA; d_gene: NA; CDR3nt: TGTGCCAGCAGCTTAGGAGAGGGGGGACACTCTTCCTACAATGAGCAGTTCTTC; CDR3aa: CASSLGEGGHSSYNEQFF
j_gene: TRBJ2-2; v_gene: TRBV23-1; abundance: NA; d_gene: NA; CDR3nt: TGCGCCGGCCCCCAGGACCGCCGGGACGGAAACATCGCGAACACCGGGGAGCTGTTTTTT; CDR3aa: CAGPQDRRDGNIANTGELFF
j_gene: TRBJ2-5; v_gene: TRBV5-4; abundance: NA; d_gene: TRBD2; CDR3nt: TGTGCCAGCGCCCGTAGCGGGACCGGGAAAGAGACCCAGTACTTC; CDR3aa: CASARSGTGKETQYF
j_gene: TRBJ1-4; v_gene: TRBV28; abundance: NA; d_gene: NA; CDR3nt: TGTGCCAGCAGCCCAACTCGCAGGGGTCGAGAAAAACTGTTTTTT; CDR3aa: CASSPTRRGREKLFF
j_gene: TRBJ2-2; v_gene: TRBV5-6; abundance: NA; d_gene: TRBD1; CDR3nt: TGTGCCAGCAATTCGTGGGGGACAGGATACACCGGGGAGCTGTTTTTT; CDR3aa: CASNSWGTGYTGELFF
j_gene: TRBJ1-4; v_gene: TRBV7-8; abundance: NA; d_gene: NA; CDR3nt: TGTGCCAGCCGAACGAGGGCCAGGAGGGCCGTCGGTCGGGCCACTAATGAAAAACTGTTTTTT; CDR3aa: CASRTRARRAVGRATNEKLFF
j_gene: TRBJ2-5; v_gene: TRBV10-2; abundance: NA; d_gene: TRBD2; CDR3nt: TGCGCCAGCAAGGTAGCGGGAGACCAAGAGACCCAGTACTTC; CDR3aa: CASKVAGDQETQYF
j_gene: TRBJ2-1; v_gene: TRBV28; abundance: NA; d_gene: TRBD2; CDR3nt: TGTGCCAGCACCACCGGGAGCGGGAGGTGGCAGTTCTTC; CDR3aa: CASTTGSGRWQFF
j_gene: TRBJ2-7; v_gene: TRBV11-1; abundance: NA; d_gene: NA; CDR3nt: TGTGCCAGCAGCTTTTCCTCGGCGTACGAGCAGTACTTC; CDR3aa: CASSFSSAYEQYF
j_gene: TRBJ2-2; v_gene: TRBV5-4; abundance: NA; d_gene: NA; CDR3nt: TGTGCCAGCAGCTCCGCAGGCGGGGAGCTGTTTTTT; CDR3aa: CASSSAGGELFF
j_gene: TRBJ1-1; v_gene: TRBV14; abundance: NA; d_gene: NA; CDR3nt: TGTGCCAGCAGCCCTTTATCGGGTGACACTGAAGCTTTCTTT; CDR3aa: CASSPLSGDTEAFF
j_gene: TRBJ1-2; v_gene: TRBV15; abundance: NA; d_gene: TRBD1; CDR3nt: TGTGCCACCAGCAGACTGACAGGGGGCGGTGAACGGGGTTCAGGAGGCTACACCTTC; CDR3aa: CATSRLTGGGERGSGGYTF
j_gene: TRBJ2-5; v_gene: TRBV27; abundance: NA; d_gene: NA; CDR3nt: TGTGCCAGCAGTTTATCGCCGGGACAACAGACCCAGTACTTC; CDR3aa: CASSLSPGQQTQYF
j_gene: TRBJ2-7; v_gene: TRBV5-4; abundance: NA; d_gene: NA; CDR3nt: TGTGCCAGCAGCTTGTTTTCCCTCGAGCAGTACTTC; CDR3aa: CASSLFSLEQYF
j_gene: TRBJ2-3; v_gene: TRBV4-2; abundance: NA; d_gene: NA; CDR3nt: TGTGCCAGCAGCCCCCGGTCCGGCGGGTACCCTGATACGCAGTATTTT; CDR3aa: CASSPRSGGYPDTQYF
j_gene: TRBJ2-3; v_gene: TRBV28; abundance: NA; d_gene: TRBD2; CDR3nt: TGTGCCAGCAGTTTAATTCCGGGAGGGACAGATACGCAGTATTTT; CDR3aa: CASSLIPGGTDTQYF
j_gene: TRBJ2-6; v_gene: TRBV4-1; abundance: NA; d_gene: NA; CDR3nt: TGCGCCAGCAGCCTAGACCGGGTGGGTTTCTCTGGGGCCAACGTCCTGACTTTC; CDR3aa: CASSLDRVGFSGANVLTF
j_gene: TRBJ2-5; v_gene: TRBV6-1; abundance: NA; d_gene: NA; CDR3nt: TGTGCCAGTTCCGGAACAGGTGTGGAGACCCAGTACTTC; CDR3aa: CASSGTGVETQYF
j_gene: TRBJ2-5; v_gene: TRBV13; abundance: NA; d_gene: NA; CDR3nt: TGTGCCAGCAGCGATCCTCTCCTCGCGGGGACCCAGTACTTC; CDR3aa: CASSDPLLAGTQYF
j_gene: TRBJ2-1; v_gene: TRBV6-5; abundance: NA; d_gene: TRBD2; CDR3nt: TGTGCCAGCAGATTTAGCGGGAGGGGGAATGAGCAGTTCTTC; CDR3aa: CASRFSGRGNEQFF
j_gene: TRBJ1-1; v_gene: TRBV11-3; abundance: NA; d_gene: NA; CDR3nt: TGTGCCAGCAGTCCCCGGGGGAACACTGAAGCTTTCTTT; CDR3aa: CASSPRGNTEAFF
j_gene: TRBJ2-3; v_gene: TRBV5-1; abundance: NA; d_gene: NA; CDR3nt: TGCGCCAGCAGCTTGTCGGGCCTCACAGATACGCAGTATTTT; CDR3aa: CASSLSGLTDTQYF
j_gene: TRBJ2-5; v_gene: TRBV5-1; abundance: NA; d_gene: NA; CDR3nt: TGCGCCAGCAGCTTGGCCCTGTTACAAGAGACCCAGTACTTC; CDR3aa: CASSLALLQETQYF
j_gene: TRBJ2-2; v_gene: TRBV6-1; abundance: NA; d_gene: NA; CDR3nt: TGTGCCAGCAGCCGAGGGGCAGGGTATACCGGGGAGCTGTTTTTT; CDR3aa: CASSRGAGYTGELFF
j_gene: TRBJ1-1; v_gene: TRBV6-6; abundance: NA; d_gene: NA; CDR3nt: TGTGCCAGCAGTTACCCGAATAGCGAAGCTTTCTTT; CDR3aa: CASSYPNSEAFF
j_gene: TRBJ2-1; v_gene: TRBV7-8; abundance: medium-sized; d_gene: NA; CDR3nt: TGTGCCAGCAGTTGGACAGCATACAATGAGCAGTTCTTC; CDR3aa: CASSWTAYNEQFF
j_gene: TRBJ2-2; v_gene: TRBV29-1; abundance: NA; d_gene: TRBD1; CDR3nt: TGCAGCGTTGAAGGAGGGGACAGGGGGGTCGTCCCGCGCCTAGCGGGATTGAACACCGGGGAGCTGTTTTTT; CDR3aa: CSVEGGDRGVVPRLAGLNTGELFF
j_gene: TRBJ1-3; v_gene: TRBV7-2; abundance: once; d_gene: NA; CDR3nt: TGTGCCAGCAGCGACCAGGGTGGTCCTGGAAACACCATATATTTT; CDR3aa: CASSDQGGPGNTIYF
j_gene: TRBJ2-7; v_gene: TRBV28; abundance: NA; d_gene: TRBD1; CDR3nt: TGTGCCAGCAGTTCGCACCGGGACAGGGGACTTGGCGAGCAGTACTTC; CDR3aa: CASSSHRDRGLGEQYF
j_gene: TRBJ2-7; v_gene: TRBV2; abundance: NA; d_gene: NA; CDR3nt: TGTGCCAGCAGTGAGAGGCAGGTTGCTAGTCCTTCCTACGAGCAGTACTTC; CDR3aa: CASSERQVASPSYEQYF
j_gene: TRBJ2-7; v_gene: TRBV19; abundance: NA; d_gene: NA; CDR3nt: TGTGCCAGTAGTGCGGCGAGGGGCAGGTACGAGCAGTACTTC; CDR3aa: CASSAARGRYEQYF
j_gene: TRBJ1-1; v_gene: TRBV15; abundance: NA; d_gene: NA; CDR3nt: TGTGCCACCAGCAGAGATCGTAATACGTACAAACCTGAAGCTTTCTTT; CDR3aa: CATSRDRNTYKPEAFF
j_gene: TRBJ2-7; v_gene: TRBV29-1; abundance: NA; d_gene: NA; CDR3nt: TGCAGCGTTGCCCTAACCGGAGTCATAGACGAGCAGTACTTC; CDR3aa: CSVALTGVIDEQYF
j_gene: TRBJ1-5; v_gene: TRBV7-2; abundance: NA; d_gene: NA; CDR3nt: TGTGCCAGCAGCTCAGAGTATAGCAATCAGCCCCAGCATTTT; CDR3aa: CASSSEYSNQPQHF
j_gene: TRBJ1-1; v_gene: TRBV18; abundance: NA; d_gene: NA; CDR3nt: TGTGCCAGCTCACCACGGGGGGTCGGCAGCACTGAAGCTTTCTTT; CDR3aa: CASSPRGVGSTEAFF
j_gene: TRBJ2-7; v_gene: TRBV9; abundance: NA; d_gene: TRBD1; CDR3nt: TGTGCCAGCAGCGCCGGACAGGGGGGTACCTACGAGCAGTACTTC; CDR3aa: CASSAGQGGTYEQYF
j_gene: TRBJ1-2; v_gene: TRBV10-3; abundance: NA; d_gene: NA; CDR3nt: TGTGCCATCAGTGAAACACCCTATGGCTACACCTTC; CDR3aa: CAISETPYGYTF
j_gene: TRBJ1-5; v_gene: TRBV4-1; abundance: NA; d_gene: NA; CDR3nt: TGCGCCAGCAGCCTGGGACCTTCTTCCAGCCCTATGCCCCAGCATTTT; CDR3aa: CASSLGPSSSPMPQHF
j_gene: TRBJ2-1; v_gene: TRBV28; abundance: NA; d_gene: NA; CDR3nt: TGTGCCAGCAGCCCCCACTTAAATCGCCGAGGGCAGTTCTTC; CDR3aa: CASSPHLNRRGQFF
j_gene: TRBJ2-5; v_gene: TRBV19; abundance: NA; d_gene: NA; CDR3nt: TGTGCCAGTAGTATAGGGCCCATAGAGACCCAGTACTTC; CDR3aa: CASSIGPIETQYF
j_gene: TRBJ2-5; v_gene: TRBV4-1; abundance: NA; d_gene: NA; CDR3nt: TGCGCCAGCAGCCAAGATCTTGGAGGGGGTGAGACCCAGTACTTC; CDR3aa: CASSQDLGGGETQYF
j_gene: TRBJ2-2; v_gene: TRBV30; abundance: NA; d_gene: NA; CDR3nt: TGTGCCTGGAGTGTACAGGGATCCGGGGAGCTGTTTTTT; CDR3aa: CAWSVQGSGELFF
j_gene: TRBJ2-7; v_gene: TRBV6-6; abundance: NA; d_gene: TRBD2; CDR3nt: TGTGCCAGCAGTTACTTCGGGAGGGGCTCCTACGAGCAGTACTTC; CDR3aa: CASSYFGRGSYEQYF
j_gene: TRBJ1-5; v_gene: TRBV28; abundance: NA; d_gene: NA; CDR3nt: TGTGCCATCGACCTATCGGGGAGAGGCGGGCAGCCCCAGCATTTT; CDR3aa: CAIDLSGRGGQPQHF
j_gene: TRBJ2-1; v_gene: TRBV18; abundance: once; d_gene: TRBD2; CDR3nt: TGTGCCAGCTCACCAGACCCGGGCTCGATACTAGCGGGACCCTTGGGGTTCTTC; CDR3aa: CASSPDPGSILAGPLGFF
j_gene: TRBJ2-6; v_gene: TRBV4-3; abundance: NA; d_gene: TRBD1; CDR3nt: TGCGCCAGCAGCCGGACAGGGGGGGCGTCTGGGGCCAACGTCCTGACTTTC; CDR3aa: CASSRTGGASGANVLTF
j_gene: TRBJ2-7; v_gene: TRBV19; abundance: once; d_gene: NA; CDR3nt: TGTGCCAGTAGTCATAGCGTACCTTCCTACGAGCAGTACTTC; CDR3aa: CASSHSVPSYEQYF